This TCR beta chain was retrieved from a study of spatial heterogeneity in lung cancer. This clonotype appeared a few times. The V gene's germline CDR1 is LGHNA and CDR2 YSLEER. The trim removed 4 bases at V and 0 bases at J, leaving 14 bases unmatched. CDR3 length equals 20 residues. Every TCR cDNA molecule carried a tag that served as a unique molecular identifier. MiXCR was run by TCRdb on the 5' RACE reads, yielding one entry per CDR3 protein. The sample has more than 60,000 distinct CDR3 sequences; around 7.8% are singletons. Specified time point: sample taken at primary tumor resection. Samples were donated by 72 untreated early-stage non-small cell lung cancer patients.

The receptor was derived from a male donor with early-stage non-small cell lung cancer. This chain uses TRBV4-3 with TRBJ2-2, with TRBD2 identical over 10 bases. Sequencing used PBMCs, obtained at surgery. This CDR3 is CASSLHPPGLAAANTGELFF. In DNA form, the CDR3 reads TGCGCCAGCAGCCTCCATCCGCCCGGACTAGCGGCAGCGAACACCGGGGAGCTGTTTTTT.